This paragraph covers one T cell receptor beta chain sequence. The data are from a study of blood T cell repertoires in COVID-19. V lost 6 bases and J 7 bases, leaving 19 bases between the germline ends. CDR3 length: 14 residues. Looked up from germline, CDR1 is SNHLY and CDR2 is FYNNEI. Profiled with immunoSEQ multiplex PCR; TCRdb holds only in-frame clones, not every one. The table shows fewer than 350,000 clones, with roughly 85% occurring only once. This clonotype originated in a woman aged 45-60 years who had recovered from COVID-19. J is TRBJ2-7 and V is TRBV2, with a tentative D call TRBD1 (6 bases). Specimen: PBMCs or T cells enriched from blood (not recorded which). The CDR3 coding sequence is TGTGCCAGCAGGAGAGGGACATCCGATCGGGAGCAGTACTTC. Translation: CASRRGTSDREQYF.